What follows are 10 T cell receptor beta chains derived from one specimen sequenced in a study of T cells in Graves' hyperthyroidism and ophthalmopathy. Amplified regions were TCR beta CDR3 sequences from RNA transcripts. First-round RT-PCR targeting the TCR CDR3 was performed with the HTBI primer set. MiXCR, run by TCRdb on the multiplex PCR reads, gives a single entry per CDR3 protein. Among some 350,000 distinct CDR3 sequences, 15% were seen once, and the ten largest hold roughly a fifth. The material sequenced was blood. The origin of the receptors is a woman in her sixties with Graves' ophthalmopathy.

V and J are TRBV29-1 and TRBJ1-1, with D possibly TRBD1 on 6 matching bases. This CDR3 is 13 amino acids long. Looked up from germline, CDR1 is SQVTM and CDR2 is ANQGSEA. Trimming cost V 7 bases and J 1 base, with 13 bases left between them. CDR3 DNA: TGCAGCGCGGGAAGGGGGGGGAACACTGAAGCTTTCTTT. It is translated as CSAGRGGNTEAFF.

The table lists this clonotype with a few counts. This chain connects TRBV19 to TRBJ1-1; no reliable D call. The V and J ends lost 0 bases and 1 base respectively, with 12 bases between them. The V gene's germline CDR1 is LNHDA and CDR2 SQIVND (reference sequence). The length of the CDR3 is 16 residues. The CDR3 region is CASSIDGVRGNTEAFF. The CDR3 coding sequence is TGTGCCAGTAGTATAGATGGGGTTCGGGGGAACACTGAAGCTTTCTTT.

There are many counts of this clonotype. The CDR3 coding sequence is TGTGCCAGCAGTGCCACCGGGACAGGGAAGAAAGGCAATCAGCCCCAGCATTTT. It specifies CASSATGTGKKGNQPQHF. J is TRBJ1-5 and V is TRBV28, with 9 bases identical to TRBD1. The V segment lost 5 bases and the J segment 2 bases; nucleotides outside the gene matches: 13. Per the germline V gene, CDR1 is MDHEN and CDR2 is SYDVKM. The CDR3 consists of 18 residues.

This clonotype has ten or more counts. The chain couples TRBV7-2 to TRBJ2-7, with 9 bases lining up with TRBD2. V trimming: 3 bases; J trimming: 0 bases; junction bases outside the gene matches: 9. The CDR3 covers 17 residues. Germline CDR1 and CDR2: SGHTA and FQGNSA. The DNA for the CDR3 is TGTGCCAGCAGCTTGGGTGGAGCGGGGGGTAGCTCCTACGAGCAGTACTTC. Translation: CASSLGGAGGSSYEQYF.

This clonotype was counted a few times. Here the CDR3 DNA reads TGCAGTGCCAAGACAAGCAACTATGGCTACACCTTC. This translates into CSAKTSNYGYTF. The chain joins TRBV20-1 to TRBJ1-2; D is unclear. The length of the CDR3 is 12 residues. The germline CDR1 and CDR2 sequences are DFQATT and SNEGSKA (reference sequence). The V end lost 6 bases, the J end lost 2 bases, and 10 bases lay between the germline ends.

The CDR3 loop reads CSADSTSGRSSYEQYF. Here the CDR3 DNA reads TGCAGTGCGGACTCAACTAGCGGGAGGAGCTCCTACGAGCAGTACTTC. The J gene is TRBJ2-7, the V gene TRBV20-1, with TRBD2 identical over 12 bases. CDR3 size: 16 residues. The trim removed 6 bases at V and 0 bases at J, leaving 9 bases unmatched. In germline, CDR1 is DFQATT, CDR2 SNEGSKA (reference sequence).

This clonotype was observed at least ten times. The V call is TRBV24-1, the J call TRBJ1-2, with a tentative D call TRBD1 (5 bases). Germline CDR1 KGHDR, CDR2 SFDVKD. The CDR3 loop spans 14 amino acids. V was pared by 4 bases and J by 0 bases, with 8 bases between. The CDR3 spells CATSDGGANYGYTF. The CDR3 region has the DNA TGTGCCACCAGTGACGGGGGGGCTAACTATGGCTACACCTTC.

The V gene is TRBV19, the J gene TRBJ2-1; 8 positions match TRBD1. The CDR3 loop spans 16 amino acids. With 3 bases clipped from V and 7 bases from J, the junction kept 11 bases outside the gene matches. Germline lookup yields CDR1 LNHDA and CDR2 SQIVND (reference sequence). For the CDR3, the DNA is TGTGCCAGTAGTATTACGTTCCGGACAGGGAGAAATGAGCAGTTCTTC. Its protein product is CASSITFRTGRNEQFF. The variable domain in full, completed from reference TRBV19 and TRBJ2-1, reads DGGITQSPKYLFRKEGQNVTLSCEQNLNHDAMYWYRQDPGQGLRLIYYSQIVNDFQKGDIAEGYSVSREKKESFPLTVTSAQKNPTAFYLCASSITFRTGRNEQFFGPGTRLTVL.

The chain has TRBV28 and TRBJ1-1; D not certain. This CDR3 contains 13 residues. Trimming left V 6 bases short and J 5 bases short, with 13 bases between. CDR1 and CDR2 (germline): MDHEN, SYDVKM. CDR3 amino acids: CASSQGCRTEAFF. The DNA for the CDR3 is TGTGCCAGCAGCCAAGGATGCCGGACTGAAGCTTTCTTT.

This clonotype was detected ten times or more. This rearrangement joins TRBV3-1 to TRBJ2-5; D is perhaps TRBD2 (5 bases). There are 17 residues in the CDR3. Germline CDR1 and CDR2: LGHDT and YNNKEL (reference sequence). V gave up 1 base and J gave up 0 bases, with 15 bases separating them. CDR3 sequence: CASSQAGWQTNQETQYF. The CDR3, as DNA: TGTGCCAGCAGCCAAGCGGGGTGGCAGACTAACCAAGAGACCCAGTACTTC.